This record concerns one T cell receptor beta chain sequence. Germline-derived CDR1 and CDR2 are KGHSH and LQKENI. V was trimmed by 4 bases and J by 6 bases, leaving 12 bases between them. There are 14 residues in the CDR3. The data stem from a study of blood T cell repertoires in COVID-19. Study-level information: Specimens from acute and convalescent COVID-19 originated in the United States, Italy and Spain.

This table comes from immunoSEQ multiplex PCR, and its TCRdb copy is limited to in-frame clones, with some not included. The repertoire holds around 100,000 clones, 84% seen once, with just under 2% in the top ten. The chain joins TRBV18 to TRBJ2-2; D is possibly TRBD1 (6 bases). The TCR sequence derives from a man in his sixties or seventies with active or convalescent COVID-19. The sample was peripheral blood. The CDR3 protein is CASSRSGGAGELFF. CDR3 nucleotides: TGTGCCAGCTCACGTTCTGGGGGCGCCGGGGAGCTGTTTTTT.